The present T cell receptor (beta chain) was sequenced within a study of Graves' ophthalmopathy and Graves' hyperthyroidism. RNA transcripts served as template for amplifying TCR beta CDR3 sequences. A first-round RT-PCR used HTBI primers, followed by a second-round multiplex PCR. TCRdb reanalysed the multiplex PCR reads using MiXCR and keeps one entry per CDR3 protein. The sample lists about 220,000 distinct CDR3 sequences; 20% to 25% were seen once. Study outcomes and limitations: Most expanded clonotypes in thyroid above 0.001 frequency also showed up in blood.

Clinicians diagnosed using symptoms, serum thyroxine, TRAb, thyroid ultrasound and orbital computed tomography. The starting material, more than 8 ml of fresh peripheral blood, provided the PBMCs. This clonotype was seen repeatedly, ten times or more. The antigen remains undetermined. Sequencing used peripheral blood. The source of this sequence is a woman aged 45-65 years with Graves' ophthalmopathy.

CDR3 sequence reads: CASSGRREQYF. The DNA for the CDR3 is TGTGCCAGCAGTGGTCGGCGCGAGCAGTACTTC. The V call is TRBV28, the J call TRBJ2-7; no reliable D call. Trimming stripped 5 bases from V and 6 bases from J, with 8 bases between. The CDR3 contains 11 residues. CDR1 and CDR2 from the germline V gene are MDHEN and SYDVKM.